The text below deals with one T cell receptor beta chain. This specimen belongs to a study of blood T cell repertoires in COVID-19. Study at large: The United States, Italy and Spain supplied acute and convalescent COVID-19 samples. From T cells, B-cell-depleted T cells, or PBMCs came the material, which was cDNA or gDNA.

Per the original data handling: It was from reference gene primer amplification that nucleated cell counts were estimated. The data were produced by immunoSEQ multiplex PCR, yet TCRdb's version contains in-frame clones alone and is incomplete. The V and J calls and clone size come from that table; D and trimming were worked out from the DNA. The table records just over 150,000 clones, about four fifths of them present only once. V lost 6 bases, J lost 0 bases, and 13 bases lay in between. This CDR3 has 15 residues. The germline V gene has CDR1 SNHLY and CDR2 FYNNEI. The sample consisted of peripheral blood. This clonotype was sampled from a man between 60 and 75 years old with acute or convalescent COVID-19. The J gene is TRBJ2-3, the V gene TRBV2; perhaps TRBD1 as D (6 bases). The CDR3 DNA is TGTGCCAGCAGGACAGGTTTTTCTAGCACAGATACGCAGTATTTT. Its translation: CASRTGFSSTDTQYF.